Below, 13 T cell receptor beta chains from the same sample are listed, as sequenced in a study of cytomegalovirus exposure and HLA in healthy donors. 13 Jbeta primers and 60 Vbeta primers were used for the PCR. TCRdb's copy holds only in-frame clones and misses some; the assay was immunoSEQ multiplex PCR. The sample has 110,000 or so clones, approximately 80% seen once; the top ten hold 1.5%. The specimen sequenced was PBMCs. The receptors shown here come from a woman aged 18-29 years in good health and CMV-seronegative.

The V call is TRBV18, the J call TRBJ1-4, with D perhaps matching TRBD1 (5 bases). V lost 1 base to trimming and J lost 3 bases, with 12 bases between them. The CDR3 is 16 residues long. Germline CDR1 KGHSH, CDR2 LQKENI. The CDR3 DNA follows: TGTGCCAGCTCACCACGGCGGGGCGCCTCTAATGAAAAACTGTTTTTT. Translating it yields CASSPRRGASNEKLFF.

This clone was recorded a few times. The chain carries TRBV28 and TRBJ1-1; D is perhaps TRBD1 (5 bases). CDR1 and CDR2 (germline): MDHEN, SYDVKM. The V end was cut by 5 bases, the J end by 0 bases, with 13 bases between. This CDR3 spans 15 amino acids. The CDR3 reads CASSAHRPMNTEAFF. Written as DNA, the CDR3 is TGTGCCAGCAGTGCTCACAGGCCGATGAACACTGAAGCTTTCTTT.

The chain combines TRBV30 with TRBJ2-7, with TRBD1 as a possible D gene (6 bases). This CDR3 is 13 amino acids long. The V gene lost 0 bases and the J gene lost 7 bases, with 13 bases spanning the gap. Germline CDR1 reads GTSNPN; CDR2 reads SVGIG (reference sequence). For the CDR3, the DNA is TGTGCCTGGAGTGTAAGGGGGAGCCTTGAGCAGTACTTC. Translating gives CAWSVRGSLEQYF.

On this clone itself: Since the CDR3 does not end with the conserved phenylalanine or tryptophan, this likely comes from a read error. Because the CDR3's place on the DNA is in doubt, the DNA is left out and the CDR3 is given as listed by TCRdb. The V call is TRBV29-1, the J call TRBJ1-1; TRBD1 is taken as the D call from the table, unchecked against the DNA. Germline CDR1 and CDR2: SQVTM and ANQGSEA. Including both end residues, the CDR3 is 12 amino acids long. The CDR3 spells CSTQLGTGPLIV.

The gene calls are TRBV5-6 and TRBJ1-2, with 9 positions matching TRBD1. J was trimmed by 4 bases and V by 4 bases; bases with no gene match: 17. The V gene's germline CDR1 is SGHDT and CDR2 YYEEEE. The CDR3 totals 18 residues. The CDR3 DNA sequence: TGTGCCAGCAGCCCTCCACCGGGACAGGGTGCGTTAGGCTATGGCTACACCTTC. Its protein is CASSPPPGQGALGYGYTF.

The chain carries TRBV6-1 and TRBJ2-3, with a possible D match to TRBD2 (6 bases). Germline CDR1 reads MNHNS; CDR2 reads SASEGT. Trimming stripped 3 bases from V and 0 bases from J, with 7 bases between. This CDR3 spans 14 amino acids. As DNA, the CDR3 is TGTGCCAGCAGTGAGGAGGGTAGCACAGATACGCAGTATTTT. This sequence encodes CASSEEGSTDTQYF.

This clone was picked up one time. CDR3 DNA: TGTGCCTGGAGGATAACTGACAGTAACACCGGGGAGCTGTTTTTT. Translating it yields CAWRITDSNTGELFF. J is TRBJ2-2 and V is TRBV30; TRBD1 is a possible D gene (5 bases). CDR3 size: 15 residues. Germline V gives CDR1 GTSNPN, CDR2 SVGIG (reference sequence). Trimming cost V 3 bases and J 2 bases, with 13 bases left between them.

The V gene is TRBV5-4, the J gene TRBJ1-4; D gene unclear. This CDR3 is 14 amino acids long. The germline V gene has CDR1 SGHNT and CDR2 YYREEE (reference sequence). Trimming pared 1 base from V and 6 bases from J, leaving 10 bases between. The DNA for the CDR3 is TGTGCCAGCAGCTTGTACGGAGACCATGAAAAACTGTTTTTT. It codes for CASSLYGDHEKLFF.

Concerning this clone: Relative to the germline gene, one junction end is altered; a read error may explain this. The rearrangement joins TRBV25-1 to TRBJ2-3; D is undetermined. The CDR3 covers 12 residues. Germline CDR1 and CDR2: MGHDK and SYGVNS. This chain's CDR3 is CASSASSDAQYF. In DNA form, the CDR3 reads TGTGCCAGCAGTGCCTCGTCAGATGCGCAGTATTTT.

The J gene is TRBJ2-1, the V gene TRBV2; 12 bases line up with TRBD2. The CDR3 extends over 16 amino acids. J gave up 0 bases and V 8 bases, and 5 bases lay outside the gene matches. CDR1 SNHLY and CDR2 FYNNEI come from the germline V gene. The CDR3 sequence: CASSWTSGNSYNEQFF. CDR3 sequence (DNA): TGTGCCAGCTCGTGGACTAGCGGGAACTCCTACAATGAGCAGTTCTTC.

The chain links TRBV19 to TRBJ1-5; weak D call: TRBD1 (5 bases). This CDR3 is built from 13 residues. V dropped 11 bases and J dropped 2 bases, with 13 bases sitting between them. CDR1 and CDR2 from the germline V gene are LNHDA and SQIVND (reference sequence). In nucleotides, the CDR3 is TGTGCCTGCTGGGGGGGAGGCAATCAGCCCCAGCATTTT. Translated: CACWGGGNQPQHF.

The CDR3 DNA reads as TGTGCCAGTAGTACCACAGGAAACACTGAAGCTTTCTTT. This codes for CASSTTGNTEAFF. The rearrangement uses TRBV19 and TRBJ1-1; TRBD1 might be the D (5 bases). The CDR3 is made up of 13 amino acids. Germline values: CDR1 LNHDA, CDR2 SQIVND (reference sequence). The ends were cut back, 4 bases at V and 2 bases at J, with 8 bases in the middle. Looking up the rest from reference TRBV19 and TRBJ1-1 gives the full variable domain: DGGITQSPKYLFRKEGQNVTLSCEQNLNHDAMYWYRQDPGQGLRLIYYSQIVNDFQKGDIAEGYSVSREKKESFPLTVTSAQKNPTAFYLCASSTTGNTEAFFGQGTRLTVV.

The rearrangement links TRBV7-2 to TRBJ2-1; tentative D call: TRBD2 (6 bases). Germline V gives CDR1 SGHTA, CDR2 FQGNSA. CDR3 length: 16 amino acids. V lost 4 bases and J lost 0, with 13 bases in between. CDR3 DNA: TGTGCCAGCAGCTATTCCCGGGGGAGCTCCTACAATGAGCAGTTCTTC. It is translated as CASSYSRGSSYNEQFF. Full variable domain (remainder filled in from reference TRBV7-2 and TRBJ2-1): GAGVSQSPSNKVTEKGKDVELRCDPISGHTALYWYRQSLGQGLEFLIYFQGNSAPDKSGLPSDRFSAERTGGSVSTLTIQRTQQEDSAVYLCASSYSRGSSYNEQFFGPGTRLTVL.